This record looks at one T cell receptor (beta chain) sequence and its context. Its antigen is currently unknown. The data originate from a study of OX40 agonist ivuxolimab in advanced cancers. General study findings and limits: CD8+ T cells were the subset that, on average, had more expanded clones than CD4+.

Trimming cost V 4 bases and J 0 bases, with 10 bases left between them. The CDR3 covers 14 residues. The germline V gene encodes CDR1 SGHDT and CDR2 YYEEEE. Generated by immunoSEQ multiplex PCR, the TCRdb table keeps only in-frame clones and is missing some. This sample has more than 50,000 clones, with about 85% found just once. The origin of this receptor is an adult with an advanced solid tumor such as melanoma, head and neck, liver or kidney cancer. This sequence joins TRBV5-6 and TRBJ1-1; D unclear. Material: CD4+ or CD8+ T cells sorted from blood, obtained in a trial of the OX40 agonist ivuxolimab. CDR3 residues: CASSRREMNTEAFF. DNA for the CDR3: TGTGCCAGCAGCCGCAGAGAGATGAACACTGAAGCTTTCTTT.